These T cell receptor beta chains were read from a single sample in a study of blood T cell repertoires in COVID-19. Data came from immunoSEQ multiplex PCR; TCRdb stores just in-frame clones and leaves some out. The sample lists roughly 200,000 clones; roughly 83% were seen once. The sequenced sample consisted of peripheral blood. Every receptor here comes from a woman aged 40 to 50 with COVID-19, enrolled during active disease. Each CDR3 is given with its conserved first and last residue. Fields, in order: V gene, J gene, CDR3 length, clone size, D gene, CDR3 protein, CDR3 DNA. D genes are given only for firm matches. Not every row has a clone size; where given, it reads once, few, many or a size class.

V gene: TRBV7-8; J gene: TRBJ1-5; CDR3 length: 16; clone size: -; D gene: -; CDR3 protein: CASSLFSQGLDQPQHF; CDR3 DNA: TGTGCCAGCAGCTTATTCTCTCAGGGGCTTGATCAGCCCCAGCATTTT
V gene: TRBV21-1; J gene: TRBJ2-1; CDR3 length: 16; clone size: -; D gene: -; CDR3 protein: CASGRGPADSYNEQFF; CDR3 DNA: TGTGCCAGCGGCCGAGGGCCAGCGGATTCCTACAATGAGCAGTTCTTC
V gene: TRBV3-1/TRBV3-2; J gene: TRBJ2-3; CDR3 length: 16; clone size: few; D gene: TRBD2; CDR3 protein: CASSQRLAGHTDTQYF; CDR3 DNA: TGTGCCAGCAGCCAAAGACTAGCGGGACACACAGATACGCAGTATTTT
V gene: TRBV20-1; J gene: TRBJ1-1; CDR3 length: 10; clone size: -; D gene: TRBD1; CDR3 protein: CSALQGPAFF; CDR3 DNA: TGCAGTGCCCTACAGGGGCCAGCTTTCTTT
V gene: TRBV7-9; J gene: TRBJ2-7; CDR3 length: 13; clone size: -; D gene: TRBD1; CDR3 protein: CASSLAGQGGQYF; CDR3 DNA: TGTGCCAGCAGCTTAGCGGGACAGGGGGGGCAGTACTTC
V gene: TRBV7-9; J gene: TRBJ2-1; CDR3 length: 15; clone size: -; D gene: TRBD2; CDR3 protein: CASSLPAGLHNEQFF; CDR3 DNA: TGTGCCAGCAGCCTACCGGCGGGACTACACAATGAGCAGTTCTTC
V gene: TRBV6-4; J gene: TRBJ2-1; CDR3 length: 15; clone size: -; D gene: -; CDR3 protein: CASSEQGSSYNEQFF; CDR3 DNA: TGTGCCAGCAGTGAACAGGGCAGCTCCTACAATGAGCAGTTCTTC
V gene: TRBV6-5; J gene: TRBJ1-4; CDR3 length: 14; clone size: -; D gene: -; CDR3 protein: CASSYSAGDEKLFF; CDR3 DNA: TGTGCCAGCAGTTACTCGGCAGGGGATGAAAAACTGTTTTTT
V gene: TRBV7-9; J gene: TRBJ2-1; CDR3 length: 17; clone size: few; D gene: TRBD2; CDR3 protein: CASSFSTGVAGVNEQFF; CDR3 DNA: TGTGCCAGCAGCTTCTCAACGGGGGTAGCGGGAGTCAATGAGCAGTTCTTC
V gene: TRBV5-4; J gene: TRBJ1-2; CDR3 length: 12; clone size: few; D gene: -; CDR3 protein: CASSLDRFGYTF; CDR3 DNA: TGTGCCAGCAGCTTGGACAGGTTTGGCTACACCTTC
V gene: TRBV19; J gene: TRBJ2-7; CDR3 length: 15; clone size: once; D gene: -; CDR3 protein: CASSIGTPRHYEQYF; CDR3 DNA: TGTGCCAGTAGTATAGGTACTCCCAGACACTACGAGCAGTACTTC
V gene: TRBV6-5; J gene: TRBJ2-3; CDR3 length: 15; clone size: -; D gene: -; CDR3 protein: CASSTGGFIIDTQYF; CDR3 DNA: TGTGCCAGCAGTACGGGGGGCTTTATAATCGATACGCAGTATTTT
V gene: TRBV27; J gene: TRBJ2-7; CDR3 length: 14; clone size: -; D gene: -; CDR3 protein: CASSLAGAMYEQYF; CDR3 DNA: TGTGCCAGCAGTTTAGCGGGGGCTATGTACGAGCAGTACTTC
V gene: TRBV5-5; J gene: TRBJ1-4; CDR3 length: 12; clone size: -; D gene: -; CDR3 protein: CASSVRDEKLFF; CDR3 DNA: TGTGCCAGCAGCGTGAGAGATGAAAAACTGTTTTTT
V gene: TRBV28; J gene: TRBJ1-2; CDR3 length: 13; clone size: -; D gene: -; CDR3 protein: CASSLSRLYGYTF; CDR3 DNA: TGTGCCAGCAGTTTAAGCAGGCTCTATGGCTACACCTTC
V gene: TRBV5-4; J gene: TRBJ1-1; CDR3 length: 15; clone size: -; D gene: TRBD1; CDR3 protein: CASSSPGQGNTEAFF; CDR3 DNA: TGTGCCAGCAGCTCCCCGGGACAGGGGAACACTGAAGCTTTCTTT
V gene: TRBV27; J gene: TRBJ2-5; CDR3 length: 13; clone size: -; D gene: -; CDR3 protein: CASSPRGQETQYF; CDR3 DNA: TGTGCCAGCAGCCCAAGGGGACAAGAGACCCAGTACTTC
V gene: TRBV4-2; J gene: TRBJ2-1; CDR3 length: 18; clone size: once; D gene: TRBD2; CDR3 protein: CASSQGKDWASGRGEQFF; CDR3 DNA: TGTGCCAGCAGCCAAGGAAAAGATTGGGCTAGCGGGAGAGGTGAGCAGTTCTTC
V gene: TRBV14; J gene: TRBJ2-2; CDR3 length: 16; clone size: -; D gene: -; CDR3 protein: CASSRLLGGNTGELFF; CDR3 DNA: TGTGCCAGCAGCCGACTTCTGGGGGGTAACACCGGGGAGCTGTTTTTT
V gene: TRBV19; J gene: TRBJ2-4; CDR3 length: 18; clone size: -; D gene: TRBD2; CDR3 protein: CASSIDPSGGAAKNIQYF; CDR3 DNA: TGTGCCAGTAGTATAGATCCTAGCGGGGGGGCGGCCAAAAACATTCAGTACTTC